In this sample, the clone carrying this T cell receptor beta chain turned up a few times. The target antigen is unknown. This specimen comes from a study of blood T cells in healthy people across ages. With a J-beta primer mix and a sample-barcoded 5' primer, a second PCR ran roughly 6 to 12 cycles. TCRdb reprocessed the 5' RACE reads via MiXCR and lists one record per CDR3 protein. The data contain 980,000 or so distinct CDR3 sequences, roughly 48% of them singletons. V was pared by 2 bases and J by 3 bases, with 8 bases between. The CDR3 totals 13 residues. Germline CDR1 is LGHNA and CDR2 is YSLEER. Findings of the study overall: Without sorted subsets, naive and antigen-experienced compartments could not be conclusively compared. With age, beta diversity per million T cells declined roughly linearly, significantly by around 43.

V gene TRBV4-3 combines with J gene TRBJ2-7, with D unclear. Input material: blood. The receptor was isolated from a man between 25 and 39 years old in good health. CDR3 residues: CASSQYNGYEQYF. CDR3 in DNA: TGCGCCAGCAGCCAATATAACGGCTACGAGCAGTACTTC.